A single sample gave rise to the 24 T cell receptor beta chains below, sequenced in a study of OX40 agonist ivuxolimab in advanced cancers. The repertoire was sequenced with immunoSEQ multiplex PCR; TCRdb's copy has only in-frame clones and lacks some. The sample carries approximately 70,000 clones, 70% to 90% recorded once. Material: CD4+ or CD8+ T cells sorted from blood, obtained in a trial of the OX40 agonist ivuxolimab. These receptors were obtained from an adult with an advanced solid tumor such as melanoma, head and neck, liver or kidney cancer.

The chain carries TRBV5-1 and TRBJ2-1, with D hard to call. Trimming shortened V by 5 bases and J by 2 bases, and 17 bases separated the two germline ends. The length of the CDR3 is 16 residues. Germline CDR1 reads SGHRS; CDR2 reads YFSETQ. The CDR3 DNA is TGCGCCAGCAGTCCGGACGGGTTAAGAACCTACAATGAGCAGTTCTTC. Translating gives CASSPDGLRTYNEQFF. The full variable domain, completed using reference TRBV5-1 and TRBJ2-1, is KAGVTQTPRYLIKTRGQQVTLSCSPISGHRSVSWYQQTPGQGLQFLFEYFSETQRNKGNFPGRFSGRQFSNSRSEMNVSTLELGDSALYLCASSPDGLRTYNEQFFGPGTRLTVL.

The chain links TRBV19 to TRBJ1-5, with D perhaps TRBD1 (6 bases). The V gene's germline CDR1 is LNHDA and CDR2 SQIVND (reference sequence). CDR3 length: 14 amino acids. V was shortened by 3 bases and J by 7 bases, with 13 bases between the two germline ends. CDR3 DNA: TGTGCCAGTAGTATCGTCACAGGGAGGCAGCCCCAGCATTTT. Translated: CASSIVTGRQPQHF.

The chain joins TRBV6-1 to TRBJ2-2; D unresolved. With 0 bases removed from V and 2 bases from J, the gap between germline ends came to 7 bases. Germline assignment: CDR1 MNHNS and CDR2 SASEGT. The CDR3 is made up of 15 amino acids. CDR3 DNA: TGTGCCAGCAGTGAAGCGCTTCTTAACACCGGGGAGCTGTTTTTT. Amino acid sequence: CASSEALLNTGELFF.

This rearrangement joins TRBV7-9 to TRBJ1-1; tentatively, D is TRBD1 (6 bases). The CDR3 length is 15 residues. Trimming took off 5 bases at V and 0 bases at J, with 13 bases between the two ends. The germline CDR1 and CDR2 sequences are SEHNR and FQNEAQ (reference sequence). CDR3 amino acids: CASSQRTVMNTEAFF. CDR3 DNA: TGTGCCAGCAGCCAACGGACAGTCATGAACACTGAAGCTTTCTTT.

The chain couples TRBV27 to TRBJ1-3, with no clear D. This CDR3 has 15 residues. Trimming took off 2 bases at V and 2 bases at J, with 10 bases between the two ends. In germline, CDR1 is MNHEY, CDR2 SMNVEV (reference sequence). The CDR3 coding sequence is TGTGCCAGCAGTTTAAAGGGTTGGGCTGGAAACACCATATATTTT. This codes for CASSLKGWAGNTIYF.

The gene calls are TRBV7-9 and TRBJ1-5; D not resolved. Germline loops: CDR1 SEHNR, CDR2 FQNEAQ (reference sequence). With 6 bases removed from V and 1 base from J, the gap between germline ends came to 7 bases. This CDR3 is 13 amino acids long. Here the CDR3 DNA reads TGTGCCAGCAGTCGAGGGAGCAATCAGCCCCAGCATTTT. This sequence encodes CASSRGSNQPQHF. The whole variable domain, remainder taken from reference TRBV7-9 and TRBJ1-5, is DTGVSQNPRHKITKRGQNVTFRCDPISEHNRLYWYRQTLGQGPEFLTYFQNEAQLEKSRLLSDRFSAERPKGSFSTLEIQRTEQGDSAMYLCASSRGSNQPQHFGDGTRLSIL.

The chain joins TRBV27 to TRBJ1-5; unclear D gene. CDR1 is MNHEY and CDR2 is SMNVEV in the germline V gene (reference sequence). V was shortened by 4 bases and J by 0 bases, with 4 bases between the two germline ends. This CDR3 is 13 amino acids long. The CDR3 sequence: CASSWSSNQPQHF. The CDR3 coding sequence is TGTGCCAGCAGTTGGAGTAGCAATCAGCCCCAGCATTTT.

The chain couples TRBV11-1 to TRBJ1-1; tentatively, D is TRBD1 (5 bases). Germline V gene lookup returns CDR1 SGHAT and CDR2 FQDESV (reference sequence). The CDR3 is 16 residues long. V was cut by 6 bases and J by 0 bases, with 17 bases left in between. The CDR3 here is CASRPYPGGVNTEAFF. DNA of the CDR3: TGTGCCAGCAGGCCTTATCCCGGGGGGGTGAACACTGAAGCTTTCTTT. Variable domain in full (rest from reference TRBV11-1 and TRBJ1-1): EAEVAQSPRYKITEKSQAVAFWCDPISGHATLYWYRQILGQGPELLVQFQDESVVDDSQLPKDRFSAERLKGVDSTLKIQPAELGDSAMYLCASRPYPGGVNTEAFFGQGTRLTVV.

This clone was seen only a few times. The V call is TRBV7-9, the J call TRBJ1-2, with 7 positions matching TRBD1. V trimming: 5 bases; J trimming: 8 bases; junction bases outside the gene matches: 11. Germline lookup yields CDR1 SEHNR and CDR2 FQNEAQ (reference sequence). The CDR3 runs to 14 residues. CDR3 in amino acids: CASSQGDRVGGYTF. CDR3 nucleotide sequence: TGTGCCAGCAGCCAGGGGGATCGGGTGGGCGGCTACACCTTC.

The genes are TRBV4-3 and TRBJ1-1; maybe TRBD1 (5 bases). Trimming pared 5 bases from V and 5 bases from J, leaving 15 bases between. This CDR3 is 14 amino acids long. Germline V CDR1 and CDR2: LGHNA, YSLEER. For the CDR3, the DNA is TGCGCCAGCAGCGGACCCTTGAAGGGGACTGAAGCTTTCTTT. Its protein product is CASSGPLKGTEAFF.

The chain couples TRBV6-5 to TRBJ2-7, with 7 positions matching TRBD2. The CDR3 length is 15 residues. The V and J ends lost 2 bases and 1 base, in that order; junction bases with no gene match: 5. Looked up from germline, CDR1 is MNHEY and CDR2 is SVGAGI. CDR3 region: CASSYLGGGSYEQYF. DNA of the CDR3: TGTGCCAGCAGTTACCTGGGCGGGGGTTCCTACGAGCAGTACTTC.

V gene TRBV2 combines with J gene TRBJ2-2; D may be TRBD2 (6 bases). CDR1 SNHLY and CDR2 FYNNEI come from the germline V gene. CDR3 length: 16 residues. Deletions cut 4 bases from V and 0 bases from J, with 12 bases between. CDR3 nucleotides: TGTGCCAGCAGTGGTTCCGGGACTTCGAACACCGGGGAGCTGTTTTTT. Translating it yields CASSGSGTSNTGELFF.

The chain is built from TRBV11-3 and TRBJ2-1, with D uncertain. Trimming removed 1 base from V and 4 bases from J, with 8 bases in between. Germline CDR1 and CDR2: SGHNT and YENEEA. This CDR3 spans 14 amino acids. The CDR3 bases are TGTGCCAGCAGCTTAGCCTACTCGTACAATGAGCAGTTCTTC. Protein: CASSLAYSYNEQFF.

The CDR3: CASRGGQAGSPLHF. The CDR3 DNA reads TGTGCCAGCAGAGGAGGACAGGCAGGTTCACCCCTCCACTTT. The rearrangement joins TRBV7-6 to TRBJ1-6; 7 positions agree with TRBD1. Germline values: CDR1 SGHVS, CDR2 FNYEAQ. J gave up 9 bases and V 6 bases, and 8 bases lay outside the gene matches. The CDR3 totals 14 residues.

The V gene is TRBV10-1, the J gene TRBJ2-7; 8 bases are a match to TRBD2. The CDR3 is 20 residues long. With V trimmed by 9 bases and J by 6 bases, 31 bases remained unmatched. Germline V gene sequence: CDR1 WNHNN, CDR2 SYGVQD (reference sequence). CDR3 sequence reads: CARYLPGGFPPVSSVCEQYF. CDR3 sequence (DNA): TGCGCCAGATATCTGCCGGGAGGGTTTCCCCCAGTTTCTTCCGTGTGCGAGCAGTACTTC.

The CDR3 DNA reads as TGTGCCAGCAGTGAACCCCGACTACTTTTCTACAATGAGCAGTTCTTC. Protein product: CASSEPRLLFYNEQFF. The rearrangement links TRBV2 to TRBJ2-1, with D perhaps TRBD2 (5 bases). The V end lost 2 bases, the J end lost 3 bases, and 14 bases lay between the germline ends. From germline, CDR1 is SNHLY and CDR2 FYNNEI. CDR3 length: 16 residues.

The rearrangement joins TRBV4-1 to TRBJ1-4; D unclear. The CDR3 length is 16 residues. Deletions cut 1 base from V and 8 bases from J, with 17 bases between. Germline V lookup: CDR1 MGHRA, CDR2 YSYEKL. The CDR3 DNA follows: TGCGCCAGCAGCCAAGTCGGGAGGGCAGCAGTCGAAAAACTGTTTTTT. Protein sequence: CASSQVGRAAVEKLFF.

The J gene is TRBJ2-5, the V gene TRBV7-8; D is unclear. Trimming took off 1 base at V and 5 bases at J, with 14 bases between the two ends. CDR3 length: 15 amino acids. Germline V gene sequence: CDR1 SGHVS, CDR2 FQNEAQ. CDR3 in amino acids: CASSLVPHSRETQYF. DNA for the CDR3: TGTGCCAGCAGCTTAGTCCCCCACAGCCGGGAGACCCAGTACTTC.

The CDR3 region is CASSPLGQGGGGYTF. Written as DNA, the CDR3 is TGTGCCAGCTCACCACTAGGACAGGGAGGAGGAGGCTACACCTTC. This chain links TRBV18 with TRBJ1-2; 8 bases match TRBD1. The CDR3 length is 15 residues. The junction had 9 bases not matched to a gene; V was cut back by 1 base and J by 8 bases. CDR1 is KGHSH and CDR2 is LQKENI in the germline V gene. The variable domain in full, with the rest retrieved from reference TRBV18 and TRBJ1-2, is NAGVMQNPRHLVRRRGQEARLRCSPMKGHSHVYWYRQLPEEGLKFMVYLQKENIIDESGMPKERFSAEFPKEGPSILRIQQVVRGDSAAYFCASSPLGQGGGGYTFGSGTRLTVV.

This clone came up once. The chain couples TRBV4-2 to TRBJ2-5; D gene unclear. V lost 0 bases and J 4 bases, leaving 9 bases between the germline ends. Per germline, CDR1 LGHNA and CDR2 YNFKEQ. CDR3 length: 14 amino acids. CDR3 amino acids: CASSQDLLRETQYF. The CDR3 nucleotides are TGTGCCAGCAGCCAAGATTTATTAAGAGAGACCCAGTACTTC.

This rearrangement joins TRBV4-1 to TRBJ1-5; D perhaps matches TRBD1 (6 bases). Per germline, CDR1 MGHRA and CDR2 YSYEKL. This CDR3 is built from 13 residues. Trimming pared 4 bases from V and 9 bases from J, leaving 13 bases between. The CDR3 is CASSLLQGTPQHF. The CDR3 nucleotides are TGCGCCAGCAGCCTACTCCAGGGGACGCCCCAGCATTTT.

The rearrangement uses TRBV5-1 and TRBJ1-4; D call uncertain. V gave up 4 bases and J gave up 0 bases, with 7 bases separating them. The CDR3 covers 14 residues. The germline CDR1 and CDR2 sequences are SGHRS and YFSETQ. CDR3 in amino acids: CASSRLSTNEKLFF. In DNA, the CDR3 is TGCGCCAGCAGCAGACTGTCAACTAATGAAAAACTGTTTTTT.

This chain uses TRBV2 with TRBJ2-5, with D perhaps being TRBD1 or TRBD2 (5 bases each). V was pared by 5 bases and J by 2 bases, with 9 bases between. CDR1 is SNHLY, CDR2 FYNNEI, per germline. This CDR3 has 13 residues. The DNA of the CDR3 is TGTGCCAGCAGTTGGGACGGACAAGAGACCCAGTACTTC. It is translated as CASSWDGQETQYF.

The chain links TRBV28 to TRBJ2-7, with 12 bases matching TRBD2. The CDR3 contains 15 residues. Germline V CDR1 and CDR2: MDHEN, SYDVKM. Trimming at V came to 6 bases and at J to 3 bases, leaving 6 bases not matched to a gene. CDR3 bases: TGTGCCAGCAGAGTCGGACTAGCGGGACTCTACGAGCAGTACTTC. Translating it yields CASRVGLAGLYEQYF.